Here is one T cell receptor (beta chain) with its context. The sample belongs to a study of control samples from healthy donors and cancer patients. From germline, CDR1 is LNHDA and CDR2 SQIVND (reference sequence). J gave up 4 bases and V 5 bases, and 2 bases lay outside the gene matches. The CDR3 contains 14 residues. Sequencing used immunoSEQ multiplex PCR; TCRdb keeps in-frame clones, though not all of them. The table shows 150,000 or so clones, with around 88% occurring only once. Sequenced input: blood. The chain combines TRBV19 with TRBJ2-1; 10 nucleotides line up with TRBD2. The TCR comes from a man aged 18 to 35 in good health. CDR3 sequence: CASSASGGYNEQFF. CDR3 in DNA: TGTGCCAGTAGTGCTAGCGGGGGTTACAATGAGCAGTTCTTC.